Below are 4 T cell receptor beta chains sequenced from a single sample in a study of long-term antiretroviral therapy in people with HIV. immunoSEQ v3.0 was run at survey level. Using immunoSEQ multiplex PCR, the repertoire was profiled, and TCRdb retains in-frame clones only, with some absent. The table has roughly 16,000 clones, approximately 96% seen once. Source: unsorted PBMCs, taken roughly 10 years after starting antiretroviral therapy. The source of these receptors is a man aged 25-45 years with HIV.

The chain employs TRBV6-6 and TRBJ1-2; D remains unclear. This CDR3 spans 11 amino acids. Germline lookup yields CDR1 MNHNY and CDR2 SVGAGI (reference sequence). V lost 7 bases, J lost 6 bases, and 9 bases lay in between. CDR3 protein: CASTRMDGYTF. CDR3 bases: TGTGCCAGCACCCGGATGGATGGCTACACCTTC.

This clone occurred once. CDR3 protein: CASSSGSGRASDTQYF. The CDR3 DNA reads as TGTGCCAGCAGTTCCGGTAGCGGGAGGGCCTCGGATACGCAGTATTTT. This sequence joins TRBV28 and TRBJ2-3, with 11 bases fitting TRBD2. V shed 4 bases, J shed 6 bases, and the junction held 9 bases outside the gene matches. CDR3 size: 16 residues. CDR1 is MDHEN, CDR2 SYDVKM, per germline.

V gene TRBV19 combines with J gene TRBJ1-2; perhaps TRBD1 as D (5 bases). This CDR3 contains 14 residues. V was cut by 5 bases and J by 0 bases, with 10 bases left in between. The germline V gene encodes CDR1 LNHDA and CDR2 SQIVND (reference sequence). Written as DNA, the CDR3 is TGTGCCAGTAGTGCCTTGGACACTAACTATGGCTACACCTTC. This codes for CASSALDTNYGYTF.

The genes are TRBV5-8 and TRBJ1-1; D is ambiguous. This CDR3 contains 14 residues. Per the germline V gene, CDR1 is SGHTS and CDR2 is YDEGEE. Trimming shortened V by 0 bases and J by 1 base, and 7 bases separated the two germline ends. The chain's CDR3 is CASSLVNWNTEAFF. The DNA for the CDR3 is TGTGCCAGCAGCTTGGTAAACTGGAACACTGAAGCTTTCTTT.